A selection of T cell receptor beta chains follows, all from one sample in a study of T cell responses to AZD1222 COVID-19 vaccine. Assay used: immunoSEQ multiplex PCR; TCRdb lists only in-frame clones, some missing. The profile shows around 200,000 clones, 88% of them singletons. The material was peripheral blood, obtained 28 days after the second AZD1222 dose. Source of these receptors: an adult who received the AZD1222 COVID-19 vaccine. Both conserved end residues are part of each CDR3. A D gene is named only where the DNA matches it firmly. Clone sizes are given selectively: once, few, many, or a class where the clone is expanded.

d_call clone_size j_call v_call cdr3_aa cdr3_nt
NA few TRBJ1-5 TRBV6-5 CASSRGGGVSQPQHF TGTGCCAGCAGCCGCGGAGGGGGGGTTAGTCAGCCCCAGCATTTT
NA NA TRBJ1-5 TRBV28 CASLGRVNQPQHF TGTGCCAGCCTCGGGAGGGTTAATCAGCCCCAGCATTTT
NA NA TRBJ1-3 TRBV7-2 CASSLSTMGGNTIYF TGTGCCAGCAGCTTATCGACCATGGGTGGAAACACCATATATTTT
NA NA TRBJ2-7 TRBV7-3 CASSLFLAGEQYF TGTGCCAGCAGCTTATTCTTAGCTGGTGAGCAGTACTTC
TRBD1 NA TRBJ1-2 TRBV28 CASSTGGHGYTF TGTGCCAGCAGCACAGGGGGCCATGGCTACACCTTC
TRBD1 NA TRBJ1-6 TRBV5-6 CASSWTGGNSPLHF TGTGCCAGCAGCTGGACAGGGGGTAATTCACCCCTCCACTTT
TRBD1 NA TRBJ1-1 TRBV6-5 CASSYRRTGGIAEAFF TGTGCCAGCAGTTACCGGAGGACAGGGGGCATCGCTGAAGCTTTCTTT
TRBD1 NA TRBJ1-5 TRBV30 CAWGTAHQPQHF TGTGCCTGGGGGACAGCTCATCAGCCCCAGCATTTT
TRBD2 NA TRBJ2-1 TRBV28 CASSLLAGGFNEQFF TGTGCCAGCAGTTTACTAGCGGGAGGTTTCAATGAGCAGTTCTTC
TRBD2 NA TRBJ2-1 TRBV6-1 CASSEARGDKQFF TGTGCCAGCAGTGAAGCGCGGGGGGATAAGCAGTTCTTC
TRBD1 NA TRBJ2-2 TRBV28 CASSLFSRGLGGELFF TGTGCCAGCAGTTTATTCTCCAGGGGGCTTGGCGGGGAGCTGTTTTTT
NA NA TRBJ2-1 TRBV19 CASSITTRSSYNEQFF TGTGCCAGTAGTATTACAACCCGTAGCTCCTACAATGAGCAGTTCTTC
NA NA TRBJ1-4 TRBV6-5 CASEDTYNEKLFF TGTGCCAGCGAGGACACCTATAATGAAAAACTGTTTTTT
TRBD1 NA TRBJ1-1 TRBV15 CATSRPGAGGTEAFF TGTGCCACCAGCAGGCCCGGGGCAGGGGGCACTGAAGCTTTCTTT
NA NA TRBJ2-1 TRBV19 CASSIGGNEQFF TGTGCCAGTAGTATTGGGGGGAATGAGCAGTTCTTC
NA NA TRBJ1-5 TRBV19 CASSMVGEPQHF TGTGCCAGTAGTATGGTTGGGGAGCCCCAGCATTTT
TRBD1 NA TRBJ2-2 TRBV18 CASSPGQGSYTGELFF TGTGCCAGCTCACCGGGACAGGGGTCCTACACCGGGGAGCTGTTTTTT
TRBD1 NA TRBJ2-1 TRBV7-7 CASSYYRGRRVGEQFF TGTGCTAGCAGCTACTACAGGGGCCGCCGGGTGGGTGAGCAGTTCTTC
NA NA TRBJ2-3 TRBV9 CASSVVGDTDTQYF TGTGCCAGCAGCGTAGTAGGAGACACAGATACGCAGTATTTT
NA NA TRBJ1-4 TRBV19 CASSISNTNEKLFF TGTGCCAGTAGTATCAGCAATACTAATGAAAAACTGTTTTTT
NA NA TRBJ1-1 TRBV9 CASSVLGRVGKNTEAFF TGTGCCAGCAGCGTACTTGGCCGAGTTGGCAAGAACACTGAAGCTTTCTTT
TRBD2 NA TRBJ2-1 TRBV18 CASSPLGRLAVNYNEQFF TGTGCCAGCTCACCACTGGGTAGACTAGCGGTAAACTACAATGAGCAGTTCTTC
NA NA TRBJ2-2 TRBV7-9 CASSGVRGRVGELFF TGTGCCAGCAGCGGCGTTCGGGGGCGCGTCGGGGAGCTGTTTTTT
NA NA TRBJ2-1 TRBV7-2 CASSLSSGYYNEQFF TGTGCCAGCAGCTTGAGCAGCGGTTACTACAATGAGCAGTTCTTC
NA NA TRBJ2-7 TRBV7-2 CASSPTQDRYSYEQYF TGTGCCAGCAGCCCAACCCAAGACAGATATTCCTACGAGCAGTACTTC
NA NA TRBJ2-3 TRBV19 CASSFQGEADTQYF TGTGCCAGCTCCTTCCAGGGTGAGGCAGATACGCAGTATTTT
NA NA TRBJ1-2 TRBV24-1 CATSDRANYGYTF TGTGCCACCAGTGACAGGGCTAACTATGGCTACACCTTC
TRBD2 NA TRBJ2-1 TRBV6-5 CATFPGLDLAHEQFF TGTGCCACCTTCCCGGGACTAGATCTCGCCCATGAGCAGTTCTTC
TRBD2 NA TRBJ2-1 TRBV7-8 CASSFKAGLAGGTGYNEQFF TGTGCCAGCAGCTTTAAGGCAGGGCTAGCGGGAGGTACGGGGTACAATGAGCAGTTCTTC